This entry is about one T cell receptor (beta chain). This specimen comes from a study of cytomegalovirus exposure and HLA in healthy donors. The wider study: HLA-typed donors were the source of approximately 88 million unique TCRs, which an early data release held.

This PCR relied on a set of 60 Vbeta primers and 13 Jbeta primers. Produced via immunoSEQ multiplex PCR; TCRdb's table is partial and in-frame only. There are about 140,000 clones in the sample; 70% to 80% occur only once, and roughly 4.7% lies in the top ten. Healthy people donating bone marrow made up the donors. Germline CDR1 SGHTS, CDR2 YDEGEE. Trimming cost V 7 bases and J 8 bases; bases outside gene matches: 17. The CDR3 is 15 residues long. The J gene is TRBJ1-1, the V gene TRBV5-8; 7 positions agree with TRBD1. This sequence originates from a male donor in good health and CMV-seronegative. Source material: PBMCs. This chain's CDR3 is CASRPQPAAGQEAFF. The CDR3 region has the DNA TGTGCCAGCCGCCCCCAACCGGCGGCGGGACAGGAAGCTTTCTTT. Full variable domain (rest looked up from reference TRBV5-8 and TRBJ1-1): EAGVTQSPTHLIKTRGQQATLRCSPISGHTSVYWYQQALGLGLQFLLWYDEGEERNRGNFPPRFSGRQFPNYSSELNVNALELEDSALYLCASRPQPAAGQEAFFGQGTRLTVV.